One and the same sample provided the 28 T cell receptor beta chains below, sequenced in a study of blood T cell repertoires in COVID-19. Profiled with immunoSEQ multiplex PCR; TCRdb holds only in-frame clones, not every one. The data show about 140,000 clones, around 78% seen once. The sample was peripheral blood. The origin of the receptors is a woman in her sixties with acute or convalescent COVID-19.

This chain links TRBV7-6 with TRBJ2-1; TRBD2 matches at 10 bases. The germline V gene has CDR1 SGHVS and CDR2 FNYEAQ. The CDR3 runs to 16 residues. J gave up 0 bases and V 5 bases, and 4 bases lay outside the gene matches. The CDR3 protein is CASSILAGSSYNEQFF. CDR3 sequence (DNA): TGTGCCAGCAGCATACTAGCGGGAAGCTCCTACAATGAGCAGTTCTTC.

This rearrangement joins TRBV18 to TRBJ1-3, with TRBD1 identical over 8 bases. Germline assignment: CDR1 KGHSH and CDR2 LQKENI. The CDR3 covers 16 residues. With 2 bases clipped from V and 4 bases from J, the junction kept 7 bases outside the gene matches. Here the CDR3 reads CASSPGTGSGGNTIYF. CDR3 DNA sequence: TGTGCCAGCTCACCAGGGACAGGTTCGGGAGGAAACACCATATATTTT.

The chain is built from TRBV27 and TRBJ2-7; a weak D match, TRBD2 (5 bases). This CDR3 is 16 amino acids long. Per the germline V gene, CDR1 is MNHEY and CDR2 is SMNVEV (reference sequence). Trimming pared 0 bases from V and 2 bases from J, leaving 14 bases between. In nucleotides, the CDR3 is TGTGCCAGCAGTTTATCGCAGGTAGCGCCCACCTACGAGCAGTACTTC. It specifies CASSLSQVAPTYEQYF.

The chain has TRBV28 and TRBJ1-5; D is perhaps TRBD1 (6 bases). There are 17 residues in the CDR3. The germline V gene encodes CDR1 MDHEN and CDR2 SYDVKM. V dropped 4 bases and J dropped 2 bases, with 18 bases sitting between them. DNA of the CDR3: TGTGCCAGCAGTTATAGTCCAAAGGGGGTTCGCAATCAGCCCCAGCATTTT. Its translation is CASSYSPKGVRNQPQHF.

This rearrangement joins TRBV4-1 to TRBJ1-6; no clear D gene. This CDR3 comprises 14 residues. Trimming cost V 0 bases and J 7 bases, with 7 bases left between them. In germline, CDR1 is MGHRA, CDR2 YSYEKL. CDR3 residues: CASSQEQFNSPLHF. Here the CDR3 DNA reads TGCGCCAGCAGCCAAGAACAATTCAATTCACCCCTCCACTTT.

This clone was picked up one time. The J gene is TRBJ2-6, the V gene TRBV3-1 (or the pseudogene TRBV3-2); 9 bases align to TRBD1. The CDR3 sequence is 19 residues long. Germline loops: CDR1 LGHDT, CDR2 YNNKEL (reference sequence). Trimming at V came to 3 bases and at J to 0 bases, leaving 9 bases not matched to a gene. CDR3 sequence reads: CASSHPWGQGNSGANVLTF. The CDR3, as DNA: TGTGCCAGCAGCCACCCTTGGGGACAGGGTAACTCTGGGGCCAACGTCCTGACTTTC.

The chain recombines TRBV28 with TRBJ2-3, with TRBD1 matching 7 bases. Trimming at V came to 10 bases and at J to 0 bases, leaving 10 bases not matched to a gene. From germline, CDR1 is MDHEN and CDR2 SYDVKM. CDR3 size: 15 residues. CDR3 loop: CATRDSQPSTDTQYF. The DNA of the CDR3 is TGTGCCACCAGGGACAGTCAGCCGAGCACAGATACGCAGTATTTT.

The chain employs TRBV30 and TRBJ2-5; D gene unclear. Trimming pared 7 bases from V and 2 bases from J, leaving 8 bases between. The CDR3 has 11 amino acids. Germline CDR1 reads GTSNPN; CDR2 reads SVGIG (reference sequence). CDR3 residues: CAYSRQETQYF. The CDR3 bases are TGTGCCTACAGCAGGCAAGAGACCCAGTACTTC.

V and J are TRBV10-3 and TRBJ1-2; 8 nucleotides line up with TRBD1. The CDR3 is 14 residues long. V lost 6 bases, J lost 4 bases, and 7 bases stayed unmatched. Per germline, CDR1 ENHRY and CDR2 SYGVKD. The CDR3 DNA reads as TGTGCCATCAGGGGGACAGGCGGATTCTATGGCTACACCTTC. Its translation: CAIRGTGGFYGYTF.

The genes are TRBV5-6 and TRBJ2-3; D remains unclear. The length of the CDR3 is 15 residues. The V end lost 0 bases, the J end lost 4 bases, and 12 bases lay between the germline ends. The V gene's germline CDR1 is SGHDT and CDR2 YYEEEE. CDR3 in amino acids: CASSLVGQAPDTQYF. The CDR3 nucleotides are TGTGCCAGCAGCTTGGTTGGGCAGGCGCCAGATACGCAGTATTTT. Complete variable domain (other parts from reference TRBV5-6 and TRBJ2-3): DAGVTQSPTHLIKTRGQQVTLRCSPKSGHDTVSWYQQALGQGPQFIFQYYEEEERQRGNFPDRFSGHQFPNYSSELNVNALLLGDSALYLCASSLVGQAPDTQYFGPGTRLTVL.

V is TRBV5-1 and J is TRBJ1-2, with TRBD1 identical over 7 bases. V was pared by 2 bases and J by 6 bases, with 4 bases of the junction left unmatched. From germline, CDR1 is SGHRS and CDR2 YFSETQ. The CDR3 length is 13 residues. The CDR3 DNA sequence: TGCGCCAGCAGCTTCGACAGGGAAGATGGCTACACCTTC. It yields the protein CASSFDREDGYTF. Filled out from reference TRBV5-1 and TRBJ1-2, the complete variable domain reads KAGVTQTPRYLIKTRGQQVTLSCSPISGHRSVSWYQQTPGQGLQFLFEYFSETQRNKGNFPGRFSGRQFSNSRSEMNVSTLELGDSALYLCASSFDREDGYTFGSGTRLTVV.

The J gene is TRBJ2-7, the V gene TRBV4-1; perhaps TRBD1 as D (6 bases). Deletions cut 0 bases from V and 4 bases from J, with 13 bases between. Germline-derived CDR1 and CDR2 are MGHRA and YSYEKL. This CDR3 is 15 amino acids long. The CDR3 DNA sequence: TGCGCCAGCAGCCAAGATTGGGGGCAGGGTTACGAGCAGTACTTC. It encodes CASSQDWGQGYEQYF.

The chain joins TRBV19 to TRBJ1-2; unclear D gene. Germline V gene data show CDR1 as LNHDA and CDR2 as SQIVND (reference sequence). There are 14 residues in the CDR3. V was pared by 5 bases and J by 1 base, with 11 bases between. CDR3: CASSFSGGNYGYTF. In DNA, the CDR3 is TGTGCCAGTAGTTTCTCAGGAGGTAACTATGGCTACACCTTC.

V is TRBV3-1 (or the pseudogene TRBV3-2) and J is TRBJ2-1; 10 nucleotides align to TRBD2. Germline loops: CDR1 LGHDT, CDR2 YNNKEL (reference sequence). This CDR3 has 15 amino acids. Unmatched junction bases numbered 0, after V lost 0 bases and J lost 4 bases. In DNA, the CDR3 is TGTGCCAGCAGCCAAGATAGCGGGGGGTACAATGAGCAGTTCTTC. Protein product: CASSQDSGGYNEQFF.

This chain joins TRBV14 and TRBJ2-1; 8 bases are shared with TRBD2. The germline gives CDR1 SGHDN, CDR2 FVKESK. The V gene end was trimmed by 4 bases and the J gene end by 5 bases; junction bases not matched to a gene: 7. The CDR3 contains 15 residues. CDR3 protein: CASSLLAGINNEQFF. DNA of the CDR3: TGTGCCAGCAGCCTCCTAGCGGGTATAAACAATGAGCAGTTCTTC.

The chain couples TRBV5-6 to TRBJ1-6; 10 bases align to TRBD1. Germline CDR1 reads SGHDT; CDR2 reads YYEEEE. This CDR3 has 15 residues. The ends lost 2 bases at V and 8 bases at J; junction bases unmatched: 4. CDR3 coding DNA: TGTGCCAGCAGCTTCTTGACAGGGGGCGATTCACCCCTCCACTTT. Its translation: CASSFLTGGDSPLHF.

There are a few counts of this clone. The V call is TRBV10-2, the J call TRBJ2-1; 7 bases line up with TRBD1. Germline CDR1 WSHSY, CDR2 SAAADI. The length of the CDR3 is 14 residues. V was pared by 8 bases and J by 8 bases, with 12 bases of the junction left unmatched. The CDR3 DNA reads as TGCGCCAGCCAACAGGGGCCCAATGGCGATGAGCAGTTCTTC. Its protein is CASQQGPNGDEQFF.

CDR3 region: CASGGLLYEQYF. The CDR3 DNA is TGTGCCAGCGGGGGACTCCTCTACGAGCAGTACTTC. V usage is TRBV28 and J usage is TRBJ2-7, with D possibly being TRBD2 (6 bases). The CDR3 totals 12 residues. The V end was cut by 8 bases, the J end by 3 bases, with 11 bases between. CDR1 MDHEN and CDR2 SYDVKM come from the germline V gene.

CDR3 protein: CASSQYHLLARDNEQFF. In DNA form, the CDR3 reads TGTGCCAGCTCGCAGTACCATCTCTTAGCGAGAGACAATGAGCAGTTCTTC. The gene calls are TRBV18 and TRBJ2-1, with D tentatively TRBD2 (5 bases). Trimming left V 6 bases short and J 5 bases short, with 23 bases between. Germline lookup yields CDR1 KGHSH and CDR2 LQKENI. The CDR3 extends over 17 amino acids.

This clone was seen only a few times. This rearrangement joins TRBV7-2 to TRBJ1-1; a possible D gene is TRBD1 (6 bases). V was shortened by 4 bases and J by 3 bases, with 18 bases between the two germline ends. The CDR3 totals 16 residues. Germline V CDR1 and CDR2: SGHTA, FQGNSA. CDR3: CASSWTRSDRYTEAFF. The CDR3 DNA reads TGTGCCAGCAGCTGGACCCGATCGGACAGATACACTGAAGCTTTCTTT.

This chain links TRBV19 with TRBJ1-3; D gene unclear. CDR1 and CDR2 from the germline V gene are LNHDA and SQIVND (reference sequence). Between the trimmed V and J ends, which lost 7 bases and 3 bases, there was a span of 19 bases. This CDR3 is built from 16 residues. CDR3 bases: TGTGCCAGTACCCCATCCAGCGGGGTGAGTGGAAACACCATATATTTT. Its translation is CASTPSSGVSGNTIYF.

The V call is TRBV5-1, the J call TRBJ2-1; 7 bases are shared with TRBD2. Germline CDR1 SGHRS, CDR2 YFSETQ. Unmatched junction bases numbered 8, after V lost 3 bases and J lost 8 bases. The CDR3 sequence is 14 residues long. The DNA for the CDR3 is TGCGCCAGCAGCTCGAGCGGGGCGTGGGATGAGCAGTTCTTC. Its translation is CASSSSGAWDEQFF.

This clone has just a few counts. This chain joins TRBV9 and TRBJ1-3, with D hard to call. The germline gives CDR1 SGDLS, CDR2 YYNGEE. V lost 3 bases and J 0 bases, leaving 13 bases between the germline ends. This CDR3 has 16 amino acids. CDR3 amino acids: CASSGPEAHSGNTIYF. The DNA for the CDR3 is TGTGCCAGCAGCGGCCCTGAGGCGCACTCTGGAAACACCATATATTTT. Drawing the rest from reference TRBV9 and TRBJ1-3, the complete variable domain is DSGVTQTPKHLITATGQRVTLRCSPRSGDLSVYWYQQSLDQGLQFLIQYYNGEERAKGNILERFSAQQFPDLHSELNLSSLELGDSALYFCASSGPEAHSGNTIYFGEGSWLTVV.

This CDR3 reads CASSYSPRANTEAFF. The CDR3 nucleotides are TGTGCCAGCAGTTACTCTCCCAGGGCTAACACTGAAGCTTTCTTT. The chain joins TRBV6-6 to TRBJ1-1, with D perhaps matching TRBD1 (5 bases). This CDR3 has 15 amino acids. In germline, CDR1 is MNHNY, CDR2 SVGAGI (reference sequence). The V gene lost 0 bases and the J gene lost 2 bases, with 10 bases spanning the gap.

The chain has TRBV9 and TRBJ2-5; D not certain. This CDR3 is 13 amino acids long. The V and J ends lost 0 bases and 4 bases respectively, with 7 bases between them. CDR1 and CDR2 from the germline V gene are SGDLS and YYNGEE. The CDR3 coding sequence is TGTGCCAGCAGCGTAGCTGCCAGAGAGACCCAGTACTTC. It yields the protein CASSVAARETQYF.

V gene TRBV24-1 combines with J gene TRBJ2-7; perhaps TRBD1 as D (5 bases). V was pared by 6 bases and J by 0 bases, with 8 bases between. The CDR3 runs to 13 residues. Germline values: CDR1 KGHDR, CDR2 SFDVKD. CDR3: CATSQDSSYEQYF. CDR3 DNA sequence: TGTGCCACCAGTCAAGACAGCTCCTACGAGCAGTACTTC.

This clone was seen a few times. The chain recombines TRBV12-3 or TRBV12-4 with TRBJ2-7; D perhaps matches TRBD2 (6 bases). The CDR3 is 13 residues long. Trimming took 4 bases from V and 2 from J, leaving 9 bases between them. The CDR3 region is CASSWGLTYEQYF. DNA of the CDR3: TGTGCCAGCAGTTGGGGACTGACCTACGAGCAGTACTTC.

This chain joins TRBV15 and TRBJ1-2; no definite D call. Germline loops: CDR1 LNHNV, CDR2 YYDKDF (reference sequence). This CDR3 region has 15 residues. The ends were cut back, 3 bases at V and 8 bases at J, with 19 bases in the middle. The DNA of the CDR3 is TGTGCCACCAGCAGTAGGGAGCGGATGGTGGACGGCTACACCTTC. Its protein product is CATSSRERMVDGYTF.